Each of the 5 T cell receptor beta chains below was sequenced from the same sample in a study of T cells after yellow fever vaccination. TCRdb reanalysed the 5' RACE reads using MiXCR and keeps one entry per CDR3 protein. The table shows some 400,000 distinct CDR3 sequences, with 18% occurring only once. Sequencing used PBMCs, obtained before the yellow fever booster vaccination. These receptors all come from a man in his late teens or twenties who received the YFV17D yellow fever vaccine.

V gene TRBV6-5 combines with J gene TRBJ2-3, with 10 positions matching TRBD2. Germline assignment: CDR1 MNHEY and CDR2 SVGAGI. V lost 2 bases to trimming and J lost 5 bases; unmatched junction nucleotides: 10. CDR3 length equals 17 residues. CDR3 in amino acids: CASSYRLAGVYEDTQYF. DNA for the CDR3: TGTGCCAGCAGTTACCGGCTAGCGGGGGTCTACGAAGATACGCAGTATTTT.

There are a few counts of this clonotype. CDR3: CSARGRLWYQETQYF. In DNA form, the CDR3 reads TGCAGTGCTAGGGGCCGGTTGTGGTACCAAGAGACCCAGTACTTC. V is TRBV20-1 and J is TRBJ2-5; D not resolved. Deletions cut 3 bases from V and 0 bases from J, with 14 bases between. The CDR3 is 15 residues long. Looked up from germline, CDR1 is DFQATT and CDR2 is SNEGSKA (reference sequence).

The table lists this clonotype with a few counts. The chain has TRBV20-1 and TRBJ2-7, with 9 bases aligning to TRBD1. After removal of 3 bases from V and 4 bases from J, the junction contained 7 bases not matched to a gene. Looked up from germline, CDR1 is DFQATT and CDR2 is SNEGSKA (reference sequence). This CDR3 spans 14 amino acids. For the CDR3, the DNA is TGCAGTGCTAGTGTGGGACAGGGAGGTTACGAGCAGTACTTC. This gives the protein CSASVGQGGYEQYF.

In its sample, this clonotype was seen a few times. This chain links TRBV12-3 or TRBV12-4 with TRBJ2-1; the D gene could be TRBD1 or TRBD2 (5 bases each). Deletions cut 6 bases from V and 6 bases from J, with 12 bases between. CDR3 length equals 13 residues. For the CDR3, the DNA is TGTGCCAGCAGGCTCAGTGGGGGCAATGAGCAGTTCTTC. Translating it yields CASRLSGGNEQFF.

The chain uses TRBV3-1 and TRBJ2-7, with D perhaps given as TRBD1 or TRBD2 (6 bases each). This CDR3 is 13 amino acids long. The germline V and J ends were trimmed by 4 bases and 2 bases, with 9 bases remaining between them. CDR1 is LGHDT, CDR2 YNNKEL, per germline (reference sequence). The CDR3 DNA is TGTGCCAGCAGCCCCCGGGGGCCCTACGAGCAGTACTTC. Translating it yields CASSPRGPYEQYF.